This TCR beta chain was captured in a study of blood T cell repertoires in COVID-19. Germline-derived CDR1 and CDR2 are LNHDA and SQIVND (reference sequence). The V end was cut by 5 bases, the J end by 0 bases, with 11 bases between. The CDR3 spans 14 residues. The assay was immunoSEQ multiplex PCR, and TCRdb's table has in-frame clones only and misses some. Of 95,000 to 150,000 clones detected, approximately 90% appear once; the ten largest clones hold about 1%. Sequenced sample: peripheral blood. The gene calls are TRBV19 and TRBJ2-7; no clear D. This TCR derives from a woman of 80 years or more with acute or convalescent COVID-19. CDR3 loop: CASSLAPSSYEQYF. In DNA, the CDR3 is TGTGCCAGTAGTCTGGCCCCCAGCTCCTACGAGCAGTACTTC.